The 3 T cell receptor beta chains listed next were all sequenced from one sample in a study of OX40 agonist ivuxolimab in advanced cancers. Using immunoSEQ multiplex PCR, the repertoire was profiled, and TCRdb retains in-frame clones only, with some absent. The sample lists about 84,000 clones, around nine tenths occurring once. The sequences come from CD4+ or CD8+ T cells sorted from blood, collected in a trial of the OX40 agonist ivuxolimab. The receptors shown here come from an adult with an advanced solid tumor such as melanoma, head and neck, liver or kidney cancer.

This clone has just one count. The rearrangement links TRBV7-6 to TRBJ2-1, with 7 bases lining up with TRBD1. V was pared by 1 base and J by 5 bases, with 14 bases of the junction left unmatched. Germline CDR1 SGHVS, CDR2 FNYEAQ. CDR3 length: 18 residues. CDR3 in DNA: TGTGCCAGCAGCTTAGACAGGGGAAACTCCATTATTCACAATGAGCAGTTCTTC. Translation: CASSLDRGNSIIHNEQFF.

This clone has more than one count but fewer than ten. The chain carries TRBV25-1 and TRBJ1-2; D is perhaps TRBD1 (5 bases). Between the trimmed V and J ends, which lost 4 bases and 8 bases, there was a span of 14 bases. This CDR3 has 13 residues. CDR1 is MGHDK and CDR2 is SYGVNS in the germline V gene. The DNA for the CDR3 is TGTGCCAGCAGTGCCCTCGGACATCCCGGCTACACCTTC. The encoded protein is CASSALGHPGYTF.

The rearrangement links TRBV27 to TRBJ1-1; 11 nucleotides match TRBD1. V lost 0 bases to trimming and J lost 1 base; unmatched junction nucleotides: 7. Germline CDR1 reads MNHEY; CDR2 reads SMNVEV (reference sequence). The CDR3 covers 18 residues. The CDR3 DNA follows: TGTGCCAGCAGTTTATCGGGACAGGGGGTAAGTTGGAACACTGAAGCTTTCTTT. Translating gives CASSLSGQGVSWNTEAFF.